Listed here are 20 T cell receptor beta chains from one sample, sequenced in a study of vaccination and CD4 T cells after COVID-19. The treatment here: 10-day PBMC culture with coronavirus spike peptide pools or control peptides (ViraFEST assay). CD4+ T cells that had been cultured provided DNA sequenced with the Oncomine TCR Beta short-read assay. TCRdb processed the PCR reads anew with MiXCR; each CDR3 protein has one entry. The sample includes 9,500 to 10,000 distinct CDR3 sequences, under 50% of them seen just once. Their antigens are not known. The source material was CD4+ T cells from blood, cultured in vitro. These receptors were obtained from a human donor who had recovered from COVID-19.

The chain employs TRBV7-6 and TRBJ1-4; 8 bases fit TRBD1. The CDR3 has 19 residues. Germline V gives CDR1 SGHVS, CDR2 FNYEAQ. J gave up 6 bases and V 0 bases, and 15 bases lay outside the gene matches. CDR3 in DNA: TGTGCCAGCAGCTTAGCTCCGACAGGGGCCCCCCCCCGGCATGAAAAACTGTTTTTT. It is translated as CASSLAPTGAPPRHEKLFF.

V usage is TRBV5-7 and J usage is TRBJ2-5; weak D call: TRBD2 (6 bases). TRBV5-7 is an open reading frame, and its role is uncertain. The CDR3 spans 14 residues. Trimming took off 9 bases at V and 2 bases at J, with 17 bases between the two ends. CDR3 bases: TGTGCCATCCCGGAGGGGCGGGCGCAAGAGACCCAGTACTTC. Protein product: CAIPEGRAQETQYF.

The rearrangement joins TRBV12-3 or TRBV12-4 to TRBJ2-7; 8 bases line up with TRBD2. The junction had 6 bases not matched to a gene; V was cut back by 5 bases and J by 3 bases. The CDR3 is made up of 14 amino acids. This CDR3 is CASSIPGLVYEQYF. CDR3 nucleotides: TGTGCCAGCAGTATCCCGGGACTAGTCTACGAGCAGTACTTC.

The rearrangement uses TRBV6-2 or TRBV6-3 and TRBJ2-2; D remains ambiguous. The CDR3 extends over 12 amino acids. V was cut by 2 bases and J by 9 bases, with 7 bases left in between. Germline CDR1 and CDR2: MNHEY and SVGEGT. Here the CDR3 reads CASSYQGRELFF. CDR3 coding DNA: TGTGCCAGCAGTTACCAAGGGAGGGAGCTGTTTTTT.

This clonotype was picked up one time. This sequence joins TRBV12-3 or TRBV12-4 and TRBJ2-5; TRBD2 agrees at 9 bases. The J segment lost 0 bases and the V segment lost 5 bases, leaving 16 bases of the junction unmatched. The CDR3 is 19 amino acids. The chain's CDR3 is CASSPQLGSGGPYQETQYF. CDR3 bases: TGTGCCAGCAGTCCCCAGTTGGGTAGCGGGGGACCATACCAAGAGACCCAGTACTTC.

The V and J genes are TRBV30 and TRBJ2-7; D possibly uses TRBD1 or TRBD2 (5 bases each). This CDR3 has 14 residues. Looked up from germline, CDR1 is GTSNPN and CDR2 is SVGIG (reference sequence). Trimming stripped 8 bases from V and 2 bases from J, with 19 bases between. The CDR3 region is CAGAGTTRTYEQYF. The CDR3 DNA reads TGTGCCGGAGCCGGGACGACAAGAACCTACGAGCAGTACTTC. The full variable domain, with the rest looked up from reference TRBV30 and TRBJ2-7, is SQTIHQWPATLVQPVGSPLSLECTVEGTSNPNLYWYRQAAGRGLQLLFYSVGIGQISSEVPQNLSASRPQDRQFILSSKKLLLSDSGFYLCAGAGTTRTYEQYFGPGTRLTVT.

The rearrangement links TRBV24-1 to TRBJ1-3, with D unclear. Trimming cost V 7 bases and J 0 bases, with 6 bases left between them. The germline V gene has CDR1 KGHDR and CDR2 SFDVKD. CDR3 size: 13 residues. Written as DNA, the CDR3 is TGTGCCACCAGCGCCTCCTCTGGAAACACCATATATTTT. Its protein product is CATSASSGNTIYF.

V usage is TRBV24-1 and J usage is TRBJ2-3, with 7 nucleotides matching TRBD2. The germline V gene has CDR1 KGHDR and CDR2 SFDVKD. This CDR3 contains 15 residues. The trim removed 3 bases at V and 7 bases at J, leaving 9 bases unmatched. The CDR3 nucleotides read TGTGCCACCAGTGATCCGGTAGCGGGTGCTAATACGCAGTATTTT. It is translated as CATSDPVAGANTQYF.

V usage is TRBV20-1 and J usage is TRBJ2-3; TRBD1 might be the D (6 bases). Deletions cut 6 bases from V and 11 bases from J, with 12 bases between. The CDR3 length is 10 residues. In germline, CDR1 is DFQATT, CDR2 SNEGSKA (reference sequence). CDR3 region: CSALDRKQYF. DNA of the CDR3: TGCAGTGCGTTGGACAGAAAGCAGTATTTT.

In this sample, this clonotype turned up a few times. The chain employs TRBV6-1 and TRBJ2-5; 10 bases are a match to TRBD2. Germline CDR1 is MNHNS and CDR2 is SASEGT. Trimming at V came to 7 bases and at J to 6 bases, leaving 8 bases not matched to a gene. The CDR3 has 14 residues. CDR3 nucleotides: TGTGCCAGCACCGCACCTAGCGGGAGTAAGACCCAGTACTTC. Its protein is CASTAPSGSKTQYF.

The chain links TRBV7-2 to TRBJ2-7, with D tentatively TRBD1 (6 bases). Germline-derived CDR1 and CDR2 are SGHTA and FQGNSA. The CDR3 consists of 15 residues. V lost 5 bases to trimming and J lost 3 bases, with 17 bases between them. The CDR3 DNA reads TGTGCCAGCAGCACTCAACCAGGGGCCCTCTACGAGCAGTACTTC. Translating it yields CASSTQPGALYEQYF.

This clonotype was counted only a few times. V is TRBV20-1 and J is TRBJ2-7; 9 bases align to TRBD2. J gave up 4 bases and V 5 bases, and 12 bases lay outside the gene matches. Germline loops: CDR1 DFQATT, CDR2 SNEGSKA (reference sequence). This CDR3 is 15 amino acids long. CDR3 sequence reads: CSASIGAGGPYEQYF. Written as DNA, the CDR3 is TGCAGTGCTTCCATCGGGGCGGGGGGGCCATACGAGCAGTACTTC.

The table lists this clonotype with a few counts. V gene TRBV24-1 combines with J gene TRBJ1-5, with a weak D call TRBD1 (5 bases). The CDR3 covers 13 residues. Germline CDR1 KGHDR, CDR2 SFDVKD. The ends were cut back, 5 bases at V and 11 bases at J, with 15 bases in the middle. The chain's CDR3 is CATSVGGTGAQHF. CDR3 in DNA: TGTGCCACCAGTGTGGGGGGGACCGGGGCCCAGCATTTT.

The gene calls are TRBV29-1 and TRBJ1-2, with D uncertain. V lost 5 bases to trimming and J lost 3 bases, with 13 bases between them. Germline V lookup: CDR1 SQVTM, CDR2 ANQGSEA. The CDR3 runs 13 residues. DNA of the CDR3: TGCAGCGTTTCGCCGCGTCTTCACTATGGCTACACCTTC. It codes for CSVSPRLHYGYTF.

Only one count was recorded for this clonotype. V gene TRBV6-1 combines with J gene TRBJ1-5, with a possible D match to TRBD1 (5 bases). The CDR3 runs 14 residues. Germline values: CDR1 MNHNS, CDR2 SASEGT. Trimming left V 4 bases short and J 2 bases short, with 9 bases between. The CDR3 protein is CASSVIGGNQPQHF. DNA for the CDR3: TGTGCCAGCAGTGTTATAGGGGGCAATCAGCCCCAGCATTTT.

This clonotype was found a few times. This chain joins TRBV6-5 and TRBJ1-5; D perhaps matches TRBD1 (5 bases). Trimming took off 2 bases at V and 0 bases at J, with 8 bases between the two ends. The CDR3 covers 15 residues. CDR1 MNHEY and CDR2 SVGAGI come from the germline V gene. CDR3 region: CASSYGGYSNQPQHF. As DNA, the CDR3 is TGTGCCAGCAGTTACGGGGGATATAGCAATCAGCCCCAGCATTTT.

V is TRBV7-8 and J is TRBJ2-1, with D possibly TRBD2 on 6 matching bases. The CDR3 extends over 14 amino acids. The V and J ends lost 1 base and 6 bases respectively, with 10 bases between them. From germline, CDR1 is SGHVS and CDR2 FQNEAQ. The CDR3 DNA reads TGTGCCAGCAGCTTAGTTTCGGGGGTCAATGAGCAGTTCTTC. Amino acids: CASSLVSGVNEQFF.

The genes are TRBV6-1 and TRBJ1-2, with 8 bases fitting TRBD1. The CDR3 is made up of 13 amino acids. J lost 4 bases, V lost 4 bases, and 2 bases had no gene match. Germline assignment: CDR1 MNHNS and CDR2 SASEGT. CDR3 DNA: TGTGCCAGCAGTGGACAGGGGTTCTATGGCTACACCTTC. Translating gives CASSGQGFYGYTF.

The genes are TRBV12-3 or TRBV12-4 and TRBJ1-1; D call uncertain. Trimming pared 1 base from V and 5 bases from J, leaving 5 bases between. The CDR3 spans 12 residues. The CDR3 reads CASSLEGTEAFF. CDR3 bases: TGTGCCAGCAGTTTAGAAGGGACTGAAGCTTTCTTT.

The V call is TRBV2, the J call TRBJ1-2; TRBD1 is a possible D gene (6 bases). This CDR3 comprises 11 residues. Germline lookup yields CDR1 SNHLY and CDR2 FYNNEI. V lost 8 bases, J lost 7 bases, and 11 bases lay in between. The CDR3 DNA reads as TGTGCCAGCCGGAGGGGGGGTGGCTACACCTTC. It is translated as CASRRGGGYTF.